A selection of T cell receptor beta chains follows, all from one sample in a study of T cell responses to AZD1222 COVID-19 vaccine. Produced via immunoSEQ multiplex PCR; TCRdb's table is partial and in-frame only. The top ten hold less than 11% of the sample, which has around 80,000 clones, approximately 83% seen once. The specimen was peripheral blood, collected 28 days after the second AZD1222 dose. The receptors originated from an adult who received the AZD1222 COVID-19 vaccine. Each CDR3 is given with its conserved first and last residue. The order of the fields is V gene, D gene, J gene, clone size, CDR3 DNA, CDR3 protein. D genes are given only for firm matches. Clone size appears in some rows only: once, few, many, or a class for an expanded clone.

>TRBV5-4|NA|TRBJ2-6|once
TGTGCCAGCAGCTTGGAGCCTCGGGGGGCCAACGTCCTGACTTTC
CASSLEPRGANVLTF
>TRBV3-1/TRBV3-2|TRBD1|TRBJ2-1|NA
TGTGCCAGCAGCCAAGATCGGGCCAGGGGGCGCAGCGTCGAGTTCTTC
CASSQDRARGRSVEFF
>TRBV7-9|NA|TRBJ2-7|NA
TGTGCCAGCAGCCCGGCCGGGGACTTCGTTCACGAGCAGTACTTC
CASSPAGDFVHEQYF
>TRBV7-8|TRBD2|TRBJ2-3|NA
TGTGCCAGCAGCTTAGTCCCCCTTGGACTAGCGGGGAACACAGATACGCAGTATTTT
CASSLVPLGLAGNTDTQYF
>TRBV4-1|NA|TRBJ2-7|NA
TGCGCCAGCAGCAGGCAGGTTCCGGGAATGGCCGAGCAGTACTTC
CASSRQVPGMAEQYF
>TRBV3-1/TRBV3-2|NA|TRBJ2-2|once
TGTGCCAGCAGCCAAGAGGGGACGGGGCCCTTTAACACCGGGGAGCTGTTTTTT
CASSQEGTGPFNTGELFF
>TRBV11-3|NA|TRBJ2-2|NA
TGTGCCAGCAGCTCGGCCCCAGTCGGGGAGCTGTTTTTT
CASSSAPVGELFF
>TRBV24-1|TRBD1|TRBJ2-7|once
TGTGCCACCAGTGAACAGGGGACCTACGAGCAGTACTTC
CATSEQGTYEQYF
>TRBV7-8|TRBD2|TRBJ2-3|NA
TGTGCCAGCAGCTTGGGACTAGCGGGGGCAGTCAGCACAGATACGCAGTATTTT
CASSLGLAGAVSTDTQYF
>TRBV10-3|NA|TRBJ1-5|NA
TGTGCCATCAGTGGGGGGGAGGGTAATCAGCCCCAGCATTTT
CAISGGEGNQPQHF
>TRBV6-1|TRBD1|TRBJ2-2|NA
TGTGCCAGCAGTGAAGAAGGGACAGGGTACACCGGGGAGCTGTTTTTT
CASSEEGTGYTGELFF
>TRBV5-1|NA|TRBJ2-7|NA
TGCGCCAGCAGCTTGAGTAACTCCTACGAGCAGTACTTC
CASSLSNSYEQYF
>TRBV9|TRBD1|TRBJ2-7|few
TGTGCCAGCAGCGTAGCTCTGGGACAGATCCACAACTTGGCCTACGAGCAGTACTTC
CASSVALGQIHNLAYEQYF
>TRBV6-1|TRBD1|TRBJ1-1|NA
TGTGCCAGCAGTGAAACCGGGACAGGGGGCACTGAAGCTTTCTTT
CASSETGTGGTEAFF
>TRBV5-1|NA|TRBJ1-1|once
TGCGCCAGCAGCCCTCGACAGGAACCGAACACTGAAGCTTTCTTT
CASSPRQEPNTEAFF
>TRBV6-5|NA|TRBJ1-1|NA
TGTGCCAGCAGGGGGCGACTGGGCACTGAAGCTTTCTTT
CASRGRLGTEAFF
>TRBV5-1|TRBD1|TRBJ2-2|NA
TGCGCCAGCATTTCAAGGACAGGGGGGACCGGGGAGCTGTTTTTT
CASISRTGGTGELFF
>TRBV3-1/TRBV3-2|NA|TRBJ1-4|NA
TGTGCCAGCAGCCAAGAAGGGCAGGGAAGTGAAAAACTGTTTTTT
CASSQEGQGSEKLFF
>TRBV28|TRBD1|TRBJ1-2|NA
TGTGCCAGCAGTTTAACGACAGGGGGCGCATTCTATGGCTACACCTTC
CASSLTTGGAFYGYTF
>TRBV30|NA|TRBJ2-3|NA
TGTGCCTGGAGTGTACCTTGGGGGGGCGGAGACACAGATACGCAGTATTTT
CAWSVPWGGGDTDTQYF
>TRBV12-3/TRBV12-4|NA|TRBJ2-7|NA
TGTGCCAGCAGTTCCTACAACGGCGGCGAGCAGTACTTC
CASSSYNGGEQYF
>TRBV11-3|NA|TRBJ2-3|NA
TGTGCCAGCAGCTTAGGCTCTAGTTTGGATACGCAGTATTTT
CASSLGSSLDTQYF
>TRBV18|NA|TRBJ2-5|NA
TGTGCCAGCTCACCACGGACAGCAAGCCAAGAGACCCAGTACTTC
CASSPRTASQETQYF
>TRBV28|NA|TRBJ1-5|NA
TGTGCCAGCAGTTTACTGCAGGGGAATCAGCCCCAGCATTTT
CASSLLQGNQPQHF
>TRBV27|TRBD1|TRBJ2-3|NA
TGTGCCAGCTCCCGGACAGGGGTCACCACAGATACGCAGTATTTT
CASSRTGVTTDTQYF
>TRBV6-5|TRBD1|TRBJ1-1|NA
TGTGCCAGCGGGGGATTACAGGGGAGCACTGAAGCTTTCTTT
CASGGLQGSTEAFF
>TRBV7-9|NA|TRBJ2-1|NA
TGTGCCAGCCTGATTCGGGGGGCCCACGGCGACAATGAGCAGTTCTTC
CASLIRGAHGDNEQFF
>TRBV3-1/TRBV3-2|NA|TRBJ2-7|few
TGTGCCAGCAGCCATACGGCAGGGTTAGGTTCCTACGAGCAGTACTTC
CASSHTAGLGSYEQYF
>TRBV18|TRBD1|TRBJ2-2|NA
TGTGCCAGCTCACCACCGGTCGGGACAGGGGGCACCGGGGAGCTGTTTTTT
CASSPPVGTGGTGELFF
>TRBV15|NA|TRBJ1-6|NA
TGTGCCACCAGCAGAGAGAGGGGAACAGGGACGGGTTCACCCCTCCACTTT
CATSRERGTGTGSPLHF
>TRBV28|NA|TRBJ2-7|NA
TGTGCCAGCAGCTGGGGACGGATCTACGAGCAGTACTTC
CASSWGRIYEQYF
>TRBV7-8|NA|TRBJ2-7|NA
TGTGCCAGCAGCTTAGAGGTCGGGGTGAGCTCCTACGAGCAGTACTTC
CASSLEVGVSSYEQYF
>TRBV11-2|TRBD1|TRBJ2-7|NA
TGTGCCAGCAGCTTAGTCTTGACAGGGGTCCCCTTCTACGAGCAGTACTTC
CASSLVLTGVPFYEQYF
>TRBV24-1|NA|TRBJ1-2|NA
TGTGCCACCAGTGACCCTTCCAGCGGTTCTAACTATGGCTACACCTTC
CATSDPSSGSNYGYTF
>TRBV6-1|NA|TRBJ1-2|NA
TGTGCCAGCAGTGAACTCCAAATCGGGGCTTATGGCTACACCTTC
CASSELQIGAYGYTF
>TRBV6-5|NA|TRBJ2-7|NA
TGTGCCAGCAGCGAGACGAGTGTGGCTTGGCAGTACTTC
CASSETSVAWQYF
>TRBV6-5|NA|TRBJ2-5|NA
TGTGCCAGCAGAAACAGGGTGAGAGAGACCCAGTACTTC
CASRNRVRETQYF
>TRBV7-9|NA|TRBJ2-7|once
TGTGCCAGCAGCTTAGGGCGGTACGAGCAGTACTTC
CASSLGRYEQYF
>TRBV3-1/TRBV3-2|TRBD2|TRBJ2-7|NA
TGTGCCAGCAGCCAAGATAGCGGGGGGTGGAACGAGCAGTACTTC
CASSQDSGGWNEQYF
>TRBV9|TRBD2|TRBJ2-5|NA
TGTGCCAGCAGTATAAGCGGGGCAATCCAAGAGACCCAGTACTTC
CASSISGAIQETQYF
>TRBV29-1|TRBD1|TRBJ1-2|NA
TGCAGCGTTCGGCGGCAGGACAGGGTGGTGGAGGGCTACACCTTC
CSVRRQDRVVEGYTF
>TRBV7-6|NA|TRBJ2-3|NA
TGTGCCAGCAGCTTAGGGCCGCGGGGTTACACAGATACGCAGTATTTT
CASSLGPRGYTDTQYF
>TRBV7-9|NA|TRBJ2-7|NA
TGTGCCAGCAGCTTACCAGGGTACTACGAGCAGTACTTC
CASSLPGYYEQYF